This T cell receptor (beta chain) was captured by sequencing in a study of T cells after yellow fever vaccination. TCR cDNA, made by 5'RACE template switching, carried an added universal primer site and UMIs. TCRdb used MiXCR to reprocess the 5' RACE reads, holding one entry per CDR3 protein. The data show a few hundred thousand distinct CDR3 sequences, under 5% seen once. General study findings and limits: The study re-detected most primary-vaccination clones after the booster (nearly 97% CD4, roughly 85% CD8).

V lost 5 bases and J lost 4; bases outside the gene matches: 5. Germline CDR1 is SGHTA and CDR2 is FQGNSA. This CDR3 contains 15 residues. The sample holds a few counts of this clonotype. No antigen is known for it. This sequence was found in a man aged 18 to 35 who received the YFV17D yellow fever vaccine. The V and J genes are TRBV7-2 and TRBJ2-2, with 9 bases that match TRBD1. Sequences were derived from PBMCs, sampled 5 days after the yellow fever booster vaccination. The CDR3 here is CASSPGQGLTGELFF. CDR3 nucleotide sequence: TGTGCCAGCAGCCCAGGACAGGGGCTCACCGGGGAGCTGTTTTTT.